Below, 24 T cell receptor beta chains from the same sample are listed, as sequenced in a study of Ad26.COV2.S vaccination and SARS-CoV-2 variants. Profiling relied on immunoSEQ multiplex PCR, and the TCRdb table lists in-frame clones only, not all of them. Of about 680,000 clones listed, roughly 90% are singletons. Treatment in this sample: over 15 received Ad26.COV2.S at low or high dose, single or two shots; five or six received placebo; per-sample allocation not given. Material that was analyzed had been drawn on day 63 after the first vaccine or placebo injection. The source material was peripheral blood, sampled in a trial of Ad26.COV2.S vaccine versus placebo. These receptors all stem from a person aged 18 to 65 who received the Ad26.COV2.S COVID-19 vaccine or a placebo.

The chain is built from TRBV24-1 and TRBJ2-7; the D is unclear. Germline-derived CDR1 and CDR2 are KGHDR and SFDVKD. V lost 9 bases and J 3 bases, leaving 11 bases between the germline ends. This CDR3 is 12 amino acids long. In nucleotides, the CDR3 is TGTGCCACCGAAGACCCGAGCTACGAGCAGTACTTC. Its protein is CATEDPSYEQYF.

The CDR3 region has the DNA TGTGCCAGCAGCCAAGCCGGGAATCGAGAGACCCAGTACTTC. It is translated as CASSQAGNRETQYF. The chain recombines TRBV3-1 (or the pseudogene TRBV3-2) with TRBJ2-5, with a tentative D call TRBD2 (5 bases). The CDR3 loop spans 14 amino acids. Germline assignment: CDR1 LGHDT and CDR2 YNNKEL (reference sequence). Trimming stripped 1 base from V and 4 bases from J, with 10 bases between.

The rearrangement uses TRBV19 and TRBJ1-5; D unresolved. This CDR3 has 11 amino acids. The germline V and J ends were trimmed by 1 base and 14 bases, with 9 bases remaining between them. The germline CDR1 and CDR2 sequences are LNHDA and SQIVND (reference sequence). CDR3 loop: CASSIGQLKHF. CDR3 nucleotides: TGTGCCAGTAGTATAGGGCAACTCAAGCATTTT. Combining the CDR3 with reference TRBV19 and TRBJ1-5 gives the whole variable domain DGGITQSPKYLFRKEGQNVTLSCEQNLNHDAMYWYRQDPGQGLRLIYYSQIVNDFQKGDIAEGYSVSREKKESFPLTVTSAQKNPTAFYLCASSIGQLKHFGDGTRLSIL.

Here the CDR3 reads CASSLGLGGYEQYF. CDR3 coding DNA: TGTGCCAGCAGTTTGGGACTAGGTGGCTACGAGCAGTACTTC. The gene calls are TRBV27 and TRBJ2-7; 8 positions agree with TRBD2. The CDR3 runs 14 residues. V trimming: 3 bases; J trimming: 3 bases; junction bases outside the gene matches: 4. Germline CDR1 MNHEY, CDR2 SMNVEV (reference sequence).

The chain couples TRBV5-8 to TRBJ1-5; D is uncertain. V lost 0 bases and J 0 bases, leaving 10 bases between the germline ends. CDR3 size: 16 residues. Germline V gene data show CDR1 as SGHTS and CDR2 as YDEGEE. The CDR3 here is CASSLGTQYSNQPQHF. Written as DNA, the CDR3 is TGTGCCAGCAGCTTGGGGACTCAATATAGCAATCAGCCCCAGCATTTT.

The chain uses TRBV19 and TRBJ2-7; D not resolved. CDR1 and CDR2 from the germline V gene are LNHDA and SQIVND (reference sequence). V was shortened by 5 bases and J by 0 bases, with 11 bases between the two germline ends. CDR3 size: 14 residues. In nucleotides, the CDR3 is TGTGCCAGTAGTCAGACTCGCGACTCCTACGAGCAGTACTTC. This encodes CASSQTRDSYEQYF.

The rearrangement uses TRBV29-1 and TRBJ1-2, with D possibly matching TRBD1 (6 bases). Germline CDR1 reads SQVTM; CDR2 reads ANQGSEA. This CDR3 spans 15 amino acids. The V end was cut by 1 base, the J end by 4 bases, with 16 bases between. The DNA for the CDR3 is TGCAGCGTTGAAGGGGACACCACGGCTCTCTATGGCTACACCTTC. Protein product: CSVEGDTTALYGYTF. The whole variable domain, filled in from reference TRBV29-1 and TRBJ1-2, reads SAVISQKPSRDICQRGTSLTIQCQVDSQVTMMFWYRQQPGQSLTLIATANQGSEATYESGFVIDKFPISRPNLTFSTLTVSNMSPEDSSIYLCSVEGDTTALYGYTFGSGTRLTVV.

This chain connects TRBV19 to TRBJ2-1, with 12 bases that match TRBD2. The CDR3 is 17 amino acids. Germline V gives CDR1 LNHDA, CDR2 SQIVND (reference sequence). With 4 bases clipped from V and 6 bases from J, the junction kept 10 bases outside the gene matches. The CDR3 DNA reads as TGTGCCAGTAGTACGGACTATACTAGCGGGAGGCTCAATGAGCAGTTCTTC. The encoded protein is CASSTDYTSGRLNEQFF.

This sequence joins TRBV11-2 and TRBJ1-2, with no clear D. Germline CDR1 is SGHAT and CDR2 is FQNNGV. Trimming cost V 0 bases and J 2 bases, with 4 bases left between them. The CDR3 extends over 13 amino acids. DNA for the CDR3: TGTGCCAGCAGCTTAGACAGGAACTATGGCTACACCTTC. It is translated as CASSLDRNYGYTF.

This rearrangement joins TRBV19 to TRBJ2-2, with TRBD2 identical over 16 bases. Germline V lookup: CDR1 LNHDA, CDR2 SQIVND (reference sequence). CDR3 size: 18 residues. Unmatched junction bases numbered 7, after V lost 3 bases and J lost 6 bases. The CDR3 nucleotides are TGTGCCAGTAGTATGGGGGGACTAGCGGGAGGGTTGGCCGGGGAGCTGTTTTTT. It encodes CASSMGGLAGGLAGELFF.

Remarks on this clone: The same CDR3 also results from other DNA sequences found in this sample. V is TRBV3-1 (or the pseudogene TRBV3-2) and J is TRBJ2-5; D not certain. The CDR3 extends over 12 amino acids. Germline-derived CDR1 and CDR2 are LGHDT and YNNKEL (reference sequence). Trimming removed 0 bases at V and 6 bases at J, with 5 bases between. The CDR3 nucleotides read TGTGCCAGCAGCCAAGATCAAAAGACCCAGTACTTC. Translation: CASSQDQKTQYF.

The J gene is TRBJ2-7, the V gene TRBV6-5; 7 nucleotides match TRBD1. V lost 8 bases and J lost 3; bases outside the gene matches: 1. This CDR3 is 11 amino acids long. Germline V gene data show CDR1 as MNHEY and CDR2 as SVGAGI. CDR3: CASDRDYEQYF. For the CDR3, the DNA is TGTGCCAGCGACAGGGACTACGAGCAGTACTTC.

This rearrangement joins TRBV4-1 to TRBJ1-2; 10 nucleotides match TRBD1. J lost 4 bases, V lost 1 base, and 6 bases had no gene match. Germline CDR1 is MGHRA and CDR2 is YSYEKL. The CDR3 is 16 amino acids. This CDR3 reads CASSQALGDRGYGYTF. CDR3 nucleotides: TGCGCCAGCAGCCAAGCCCTAGGGGACAGGGGCTATGGCTACACCTTC.

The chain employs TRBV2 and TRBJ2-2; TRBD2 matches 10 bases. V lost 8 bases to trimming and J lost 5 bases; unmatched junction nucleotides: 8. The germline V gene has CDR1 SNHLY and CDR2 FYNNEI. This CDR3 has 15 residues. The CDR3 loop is CASASGRAGTGELFF. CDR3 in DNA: TGTGCCAGCGCAAGCGGGAGGGCCGGGACCGGGGAGCTGTTTTTT.

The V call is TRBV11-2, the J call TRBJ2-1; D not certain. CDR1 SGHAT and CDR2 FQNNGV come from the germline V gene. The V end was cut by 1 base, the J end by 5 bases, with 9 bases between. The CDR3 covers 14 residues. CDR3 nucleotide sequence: TGTGCCAGCAGCTTAGTAGTAGCCCACAATGAGCAGTTCTTC. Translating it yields CASSLVVAHNEQFF.

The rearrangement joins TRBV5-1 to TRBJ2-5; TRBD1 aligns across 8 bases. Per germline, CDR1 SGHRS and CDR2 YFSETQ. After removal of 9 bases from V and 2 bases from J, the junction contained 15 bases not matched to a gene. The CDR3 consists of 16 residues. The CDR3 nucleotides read TGCGCCACCCAGCTTGGGACAGGTGGGGCTCAAGAGACCCAGTACTTC. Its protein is CATQLGTGGAQETQYF.

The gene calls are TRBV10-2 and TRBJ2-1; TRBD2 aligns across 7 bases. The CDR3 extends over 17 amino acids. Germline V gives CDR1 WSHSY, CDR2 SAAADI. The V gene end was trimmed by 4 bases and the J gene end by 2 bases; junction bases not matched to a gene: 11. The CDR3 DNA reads TGCGCCAGCAGTGCGCTGAGGGGCGGGGGACCCTACAATGAGCAGTTCTTC. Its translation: CASSALRGGGPYNEQFF.

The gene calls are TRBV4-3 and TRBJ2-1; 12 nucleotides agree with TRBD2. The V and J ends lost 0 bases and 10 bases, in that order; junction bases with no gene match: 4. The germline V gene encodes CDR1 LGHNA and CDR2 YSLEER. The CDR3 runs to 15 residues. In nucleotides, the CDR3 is TGCGCCAGCAGCCAAGATGGGACTAGCGGGCGAGAGCAGTTCTTC. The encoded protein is CASSQDGTSGREQFF.

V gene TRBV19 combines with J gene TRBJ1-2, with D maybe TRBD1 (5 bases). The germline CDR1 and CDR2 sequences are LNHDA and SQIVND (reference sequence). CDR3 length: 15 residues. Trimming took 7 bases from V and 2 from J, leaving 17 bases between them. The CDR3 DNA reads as TGTGCCAGTAAGGGAGGGGCGGCGGTAAACTATGGCTACACCTTC. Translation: CASKGGAAVNYGYTF.

CDR3 in DNA: TGTGCCAGCAGCCAAACTTCACAGGGGACTAATGAGCAGTTCTTC. It is translated as CASSQTSQGTNEQFF. The chain recombines TRBV4-2 with TRBJ2-1; D perhaps matches TRBD1 (7 bases). The V gene lost 2 bases and the J gene lost 7 bases, with 15 bases spanning the gap. This CDR3 has 15 residues. Germline CDR1 reads LGHNA; CDR2 reads YNFKEQ.

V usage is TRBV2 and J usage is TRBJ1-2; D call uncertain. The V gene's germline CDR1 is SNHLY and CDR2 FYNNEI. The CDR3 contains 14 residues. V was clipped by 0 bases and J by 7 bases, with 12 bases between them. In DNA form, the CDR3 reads TGTGCCAGCAGTGAAGCAGAGCACTCCCGTGGCTACACCTTC. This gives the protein CASSEAEHSRGYTF.

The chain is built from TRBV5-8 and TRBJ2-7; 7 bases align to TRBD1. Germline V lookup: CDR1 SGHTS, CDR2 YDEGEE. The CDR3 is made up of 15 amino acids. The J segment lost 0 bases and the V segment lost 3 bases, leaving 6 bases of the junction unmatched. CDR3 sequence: CASSWGQISSYEQYF. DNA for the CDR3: TGTGCCAGCAGCTGGGGACAGATTAGCTCCTACGAGCAGTACTTC.

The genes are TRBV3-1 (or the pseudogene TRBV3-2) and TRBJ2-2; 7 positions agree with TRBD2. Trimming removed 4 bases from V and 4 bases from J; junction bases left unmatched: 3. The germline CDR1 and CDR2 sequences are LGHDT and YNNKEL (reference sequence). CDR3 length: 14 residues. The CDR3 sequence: CASSRSGGTGELFF. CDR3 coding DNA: TGTGCCAGCAGCCGCTCGGGGGGCACCGGGGAGCTGTTTTTT.

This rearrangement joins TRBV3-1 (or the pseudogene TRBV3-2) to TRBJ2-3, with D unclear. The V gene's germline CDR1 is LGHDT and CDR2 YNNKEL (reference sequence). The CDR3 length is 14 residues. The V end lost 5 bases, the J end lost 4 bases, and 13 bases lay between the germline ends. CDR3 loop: CASSELQAPDTQYF. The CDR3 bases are TGTGCCAGCAGCGAGTTGCAAGCCCCAGATACGCAGTATTTT.